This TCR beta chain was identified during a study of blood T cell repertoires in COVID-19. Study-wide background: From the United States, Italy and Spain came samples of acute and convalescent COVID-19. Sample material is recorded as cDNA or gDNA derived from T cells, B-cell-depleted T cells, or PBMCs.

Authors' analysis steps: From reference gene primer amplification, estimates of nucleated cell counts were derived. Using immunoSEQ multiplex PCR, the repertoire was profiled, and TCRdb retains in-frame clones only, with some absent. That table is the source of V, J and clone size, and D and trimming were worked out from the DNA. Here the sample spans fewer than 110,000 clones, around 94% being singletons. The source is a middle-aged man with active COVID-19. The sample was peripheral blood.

The CDR3 DNA reads TGTGCCAGCTCAAAGGGACAGAAAGAGACCCAGTACTTC. Translated, it gives CASSKGQKETQYF. The rearrangement links TRBV18 to TRBJ2-5; 7 nucleotides align to TRBD1. Unmatched junction bases numbered 3, after V lost 5 bases and J lost 3 bases. The CDR3 is 13 residues long. Germline values: CDR1 KGHSH, CDR2 LQKENI.